The 9 T cell receptor beta chains below were found in one sample sequenced in a study of monozygotic twins with inflammatory bowel disease (dated by TCRdb to the late 2010s). Library preparation used 5' RACE. Sequencing took place on an Illumina HiSeq 2500. The reads underwent TCRdb reprocessing, giving one record for each CDR3 protein sequence and no DNA. The sample's clone listing holds some 450,000 distinct CDR3 sequences. Of the sample, 2% to 3% is held by the ten largest clones. Sequences were obtained from blood. These TCRs come from a human donor with ulcerative colitis or Crohn's disease, or a healthy co-twin of an affected twin (not recorded which).

The rearrangement uses TRBV20-1 and TRBJ2-7; TCRdb names TRBD1, which stays unverified in the absence of DNA. Per germline, CDR1 DFQATT and CDR2 SNEGSKA (reference sequence). The CDR3 extends over 14 amino acids. Here the CDR3 reads CSATKGRGWDEQYF.

V and J are TRBV2 and TRBJ2-7; the TCRdb D gene call, TRBD2, has no DNA to confirm it. Per the germline V gene, CDR1 is SNHLY and CDR2 is FYNNEI. The length of the CDR3 is 13 residues. The CDR3 spells CASKQSGSYEQYF.

The chain is built from TRBV20-1 and TRBJ1-1. Per germline, CDR1 DFQATT and CDR2 SNEGSKA (reference sequence). The CDR3 length is 14 residues. This chain's CDR3 is CSATGYRSHTEAFF.

The CDR3 reads CASSPGQGYTDTQYF. V is TRBV14 and J is TRBJ2-3; no DNA is available, so the TRBD1 call from TCRdb remains unchecked. The V gene's germline CDR1 is SGHDN and CDR2 FVKESK. The CDR3 contains 15 residues. The complete variable domain, with remaining parts taken from reference TRBV14 and TRBJ2-3, reads EAGVTQFPSHSVIEKGQTVTLRCDPISGHDNLYWYRRVMGKEIKFLLHFVKESKQDESGMPNNRFLAERTGGTYSTLKVQPAELEDSGVYFCASSPGQGYTDTQYFGPGTRLTVL.

The CDR3 sequence: CASSLGSGLSQPQHF. The rearrangement joins TRBV7-2 to TRBJ1-5; checking the TCRdb D call of TRBD1 is not possible without DNA. Germline V gene sequence: CDR1 SGHTA, CDR2 FQGNSA. The CDR3 extends over 15 amino acids.

The rearrangement joins TRBV29-1 to TRBJ1-1. Germline-derived CDR1 and CDR2 are SQVTM and ANQGSEA. This CDR3 is built from 14 residues. CDR3 residues: CSAQTADRNTEAFF. Filled out from reference TRBV29-1 and TRBJ1-1, the complete variable domain reads SAVISQKPSRDICQRGTSLTIQCQVDSQVTMMFWYRQQPGQSLTLIATANQGSEATYESGFVIDKFPISRPNLTFSTLTVSNMSPEDSSIYLCSAQTADRNTEAFFGQGTRLTVV.

V is TRBV5-1 and J is TRBJ1-1; the D call of TRBD1 rests on TCRdb alone, since no DNA is present to check it. CDR1 and CDR2 from the germline V gene are SGHRS and YFSETQ. The CDR3 loop spans 14 amino acids. CDR3 sequence: CASSLRGMNTEAFF.

The V call is TRBV7-2, the J call TRBJ2-5; TCRdb calls TRBD1, which cannot be checked without DNA. Germline assignment: CDR1 SGHTA and CDR2 FQGNSA. CDR3 length equals 14 residues. The CDR3 loop reads CASSPGGSGGTQYF.

The rearrangement links TRBV12-3 or TRBV12-4 to TRBJ2-1; TCRdb gives TRBD2 as the D gene, but with no DNA this cannot be confirmed. The CDR3 extends over 11 amino acids. The chain's CDR3 is CASKEGNEQFF.